Each of the 27 T cell receptor beta chains below was sequenced from the same sample in a study of CD8+ T cells in alopecia areata. Following extraction, RNA underwent reverse transcription to cDNA, which served as the sequencing template. TCRdb's copy holds only in-frame clones and misses some; the assay was immunoSEQ multiplex PCR. The sample has about 180,000 clones, 50% to 70% seen once. Sequences were derived from CD4+ T cells sorted from blood, sampled at week 0. The receptor set was obtained from a human donor with alopecia areata.

About this clone: Additional DNA sequences in this sample encode the identical CDR3. This chain links TRBV29-1 with TRBJ1-1; unclear D gene. CDR3 size: 12 residues. The V and J ends lost 6 bases and 2 bases respectively, with 10 bases between them. Per the germline V gene, CDR1 is SQVTM and CDR2 is ANQGSEA. CDR3 loop: CSVSGLNTEAFF. CDR3 nucleotide sequence: TGCAGCGTGTCAGGTCTCAACACTGAAGCTTTCTTT.

As regards this clone: This specimen includes other DNA sequences encoding the same CDR3. The chain couples TRBV29-1 to TRBJ2-2; D is perhaps TRBD1 (5 bases). CDR1 is SQVTM, CDR2 ANQGSEA, per germline. Deletions cut 3 bases from V and 1 base from J, with 6 bases between. This CDR3 has 13 residues. The CDR3 sequence: CSVDTGNTGELFF. The CDR3 DNA is TGCAGCGTTGATACAGGGAACACCGGGGAGCTGTTTTTT.

This clone was found a few times. The chain is built from TRBV4-3 and TRBJ2-7, with TRBD2 matching 10 bases. Germline V gives CDR1 LGHNA, CDR2 YSLEER. This CDR3 contains 15 residues. Unmatched junction bases numbered 3, after V lost 0 bases and J lost 4 bases. The DNA of the CDR3 is TGCGCCAGCAGCCAAGAAAGCGGGGGGGTTTACGAGCAGTACTTC. This gives the protein CASSQESGGVYEQYF.

This rearrangement joins TRBV29-1 to TRBJ1-2; 12 bases line up with TRBD1. The germline V gene has CDR1 SQVTM and CDR2 ANQGSEA. J lost 8 bases, V lost 5 bases, and 6 bases had no gene match. This CDR3 spans 13 amino acids. CDR3 sequence: CSVWGQGALGYTF. DNA of the CDR3: TGCAGCGTTTGGGGACAGGGGGCGTTGGGCTACACCTTC. Full variable domain (missing parts from reference TRBV29-1 and TRBJ1-2): SAVISQKPSRDICQRGTSLTIQCQVDSQVTMMFWYRQQPGQSLTLIATANQGSEATYESGFVIDKFPISRPNLTFSTLTVSNMSPEDSSIYLCSVWGQGALGYTFGSGTRLTVV.

V and J are TRBV29-1 and TRBJ2-7; D may be TRBD1 (6 bases). The CDR3 has 13 amino acids. Germline CDR1 and CDR2: SQVTM and ANQGSEA. V was cut by 4 bases and J by 2 bases, with 12 bases left in between. In nucleotides, the CDR3 is TGCAGCGTTGTTAAGGGGACAACCTACGAGCAGTACTTC. Amino acids: CSVVKGTTYEQYF.

Turning to this clone: The junction departs from germline at one end; a sequencing error may be responsible. The rearrangement joins TRBV2 to TRBJ2-7; 12 nucleotides line up with TRBD2. The germline V gene encodes CDR1 SNHLY and CDR2 FYNNEI. The CDR3 extends over 11 amino acids. The CDR3 sequence: CASRLAGGPDF. The CDR3 DNA is TGTGCCAGCAGGCTAGCGGGGGGGCCCGACTTC.

The chain couples TRBV4-1 to TRBJ2-7; tentatively, D is TRBD1 (5 bases). With 2 bases removed from V and 6 bases from J, the gap between germline ends came to 11 bases. Germline V gives CDR1 MGHRA, CDR2 YSYEKL. This CDR3 has 13 residues. CDR3: CASSQLQGFEQYF. The DNA for the CDR3 is TGCGCCAGCAGCCAACTCCAGGGTTTCGAGCAGTACTTC.

V gene TRBV7-3 combines with J gene TRBJ2-1; D possibly corresponds to TRBD2 (5 bases). Germline loops: CDR1 SGHTA, CDR2 FQGTGA. This CDR3 has 14 amino acids. Trimming took 7 bases from V and 8 from J, leaving 18 bases between them. CDR3 sequence: CASKFGPAAYEQFF. In DNA form, the CDR3 reads TGTGCCAGCAAATTCGGGCCAGCGGCATATGAGCAGTTCTTC.

This clone was counted only a few times. This chain uses TRBV29-1 with TRBJ1-2; perhaps TRBD1 as D (6 bases). The CDR3 spans 14 residues. V was pared by 7 bases and J by 5 bases, with 20 bases between. Germline assignment: CDR1 SQVTM and CDR2 ANQGSEA. The CDR3: CSAEGSGAGYGYTF. The CDR3 coding sequence is TGCAGCGCCGAAGGGTCAGGGGCCGGGTATGGCTACACCTTC.

The gene calls are TRBV11-2 and TRBJ2-3; no clear D. Germline V gives CDR1 SGHAT, CDR2 FQNNGV. This CDR3 is 14 amino acids long. V lost 0 bases, J lost 4 bases, and 8 bases lay in between. The CDR3 coding sequence is TGTGCCAGCAGCTTAGATATAAGGGCAGATACGCAGTATTTT. Translation gives CASSLDIRADTQYF.

The CDR3 DNA reads TGCGCCAGCAGCCAGACAGGGGTGGACACTGAAGCTTTCTTT. Encoded protein: CASSQTGVDTEAFF. The chain has TRBV5-1 and TRBJ1-1; 8 bases map to TRBD1. The trim removed 4 bases at V and 3 bases at J, leaving 5 bases unmatched. There are 14 residues in the CDR3. Germline CDR1 SGHRS, CDR2 YFSETQ.

The chain is built from TRBV27 and TRBJ1-1; a weak D match, TRBD1 (6 bases). Trimming removed 3 bases at V and 1 base at J, with 9 bases between. Per germline, CDR1 MNHEY and CDR2 SMNVEV (reference sequence). The CDR3 is made up of 14 amino acids. This CDR3 is CASSFRGRNTEAFF. CDR3 sequence (DNA): TGTGCCAGCAGTTTCAGGGGAAGGAACACTGAAGCTTTCTTT.

This chain joins TRBV6-5 and TRBJ1-4; D gene uncertain. Germline CDR1 is MNHEY and CDR2 is SVGAGI. This CDR3 region has 15 residues. Between the trimmed V and J ends, which lost 0 bases and 0 bases, there was a span of 5 bases. CDR3 sequence reads: CASSYSATTNEKLFF. In DNA, the CDR3 is TGTGCCAGCAGTTACTCGGCAACAACTAATGAAAAACTGTTTTTT.

This clone was observed a few times. The chain is built from TRBV20-1 and TRBJ2-7; D uncertain. This CDR3 region has 11 residues. The V gene lost 0 bases and the J gene lost 4 bases, with 4 bases spanning the gap. Germline V gene lookup returns CDR1 DFQATT and CDR2 SNEGSKA (reference sequence). CDR3: CSARETYEQYF. The CDR3 DNA sequence: TGCAGTGCTAGAGAAACTTACGAGCAGTACTTC.

The chain has TRBV25-1 and TRBJ1-2, with 9 bases identical to TRBD1. V lost 2 bases, J lost 7 bases, and 14 bases stayed unmatched. The CDR3 is 17 residues long. Germline loops: CDR1 MGHDK, CDR2 SYGVNS. The CDR3 nucleotides read TGTGCCAGCAGTGAACCCGGGACAGGGAAGATAGGTGCTGGCTACACCTTC. Protein product: CASSEPGTGKIGAGYTF.

This sequence joins TRBV9 and TRBJ1-1; D unresolved. The CDR3 sequence is 15 residues long. Germline V gene data show CDR1 as SGDLS and CDR2 as YYNGEE. Between the trimmed V and J ends, which lost 4 bases and 5 bases, there was a span of 18 bases. The CDR3 reads CASSPHLMWDTEAFF. The CDR3 DNA reads TGTGCCAGCAGCCCTCATTTGATGTGGGATACTGAAGCTTTCTTT.

This clone was detected only a few times. The gene calls are TRBV7-2 and TRBJ2-2; possible D gene TRBD1, 5 bases. The CDR3 consists of 15 residues. Germline CDR1 and CDR2: SGHTA and FQGNSA. V shed 5 bases and J shed 0 bases, with 10 bases lying between them. Written as DNA, the CDR3 is TGTGCCAGCAGCCAGGGCATGGCGAACACCGGGGAGCTGTTTTTT. It specifies CASSQGMANTGELFF.

The V call is TRBV30, the J call TRBJ1-1; no clear D. The CDR3 runs to 13 residues. Germline CDR1 is GTSNPN and CDR2 is SVGIG (reference sequence). Between the trimmed V and J ends, which lost 3 bases and 5 bases, there was a span of 13 bases. The DNA for the CDR3 is TGTGCCTGGAGAGGGAGCTTCGGGACTGAAGCTTTCTTT. It translates to CAWRGSFGTEAFF.

The chain recombines TRBV4-3 with TRBJ1-4, with D unclear. Trimming took off 0 bases at V and 12 bases at J, with 11 bases between the two ends. CDR1 LGHNA and CDR2 YSLEER come from the germline V gene. This CDR3 is 13 amino acids long. The CDR3 is CASSQDGNRQLFF. The CDR3 bases are TGCGCCAGCAGCCAAGACGGAAATCGGCAACTGTTTTTT.

The J gene is TRBJ1-2, the V gene TRBV5-1, with 8 bases matching TRBD1. The ends lost 2 bases at V and 7 bases at J; junction bases unmatched: 7. Per germline, CDR1 SGHRS and CDR2 YFSETQ. This CDR3 has 14 amino acids. Written as DNA, the CDR3 is TGCGCCAGCAGCTTCCCGGACAGGGAAGGTGGCTACACCTTC. It specifies CASSFPDREGGYTF.

The chain recombines TRBV4-3 with TRBJ1-5; a weak D match, TRBD1 (5 bases). CDR3 size: 15 residues. Per the germline V gene, CDR1 is LGHNA and CDR2 is YSLEER. The germline V and J ends were trimmed by 0 bases and 2 bases, with 8 bases remaining between them. The CDR3 spells CASSQDRAGNQPQHF. The DNA of the CDR3 is TGCGCCAGCAGCCAAGACAGGGCTGGCAATCAGCCCCAGCATTTT.

J is TRBJ2-1 and V is TRBV30; D perhaps matches TRBD2 (5 bases). The ends were cut back, 0 bases at V and 0 bases at J, with 12 bases in the middle. The CDR3 contains 16 residues. Germline V gene data show CDR1 as GTSNPN and CDR2 as SVGIG (reference sequence). CDR3 protein: CAWSVSRVSSYNEQFF. For the CDR3, the DNA is TGTGCCTGGAGTGTTTCGCGGGTGAGCTCCTACAATGAGCAGTTCTTC.

This chain connects TRBV30 to TRBJ1-6; D ambiguous. Germline values: CDR1 GTSNPN, CDR2 SVGIG (reference sequence). The V and J ends lost 3 bases and 5 bases respectively, with 8 bases between them. This CDR3 is built from 13 residues. CDR3 sequence reads: CAWRDGNNSPLHF. CDR3 nucleotides: TGTGCCTGGAGAGATGGGAATAATTCACCCCTCCACTTT.

The J gene is TRBJ1-6, the V gene TRBV30; D ambiguous. Germline V gives CDR1 GTSNPN, CDR2 SVGIG (reference sequence). Deletions cut 3 bases from V and 9 bases from J, with 15 bases between. The length of the CDR3 is 14 residues. The CDR3 DNA is TGTGCCTGGAGCGAGGACGGACGCCGTTCACCCCTCCACTTT. Protein: CAWSEDGRRSPLHF. Looking up the rest from reference TRBV30 and TRBJ1-6 gives the full variable domain: SQTIHQWPATLVQPVGSPLSLECTVEGTSNPNLYWYRQAAGRGLQLLFYSVGIGQISSEVPQNLSASRPQDRQFILSSKKLLLSDSGFYLCAWSEDGRRSPLHFGNGTRLTVT.

This clone showed up just a few times. The rearrangement joins TRBV6-1 to TRBJ2-5, with TRBD2 matching 8 bases. Germline loops: CDR1 MNHNS, CDR2 SASEGT. J was trimmed by 5 bases and V by 1 base; bases with no gene match: 12. There are 17 residues in the CDR3. CDR3 loop: CASSEGGGGHRRETQYF. The CDR3 DNA sequence: TGTGCCAGCAGTGAAGGAGGCGGGGGGCACCGCCGGGAGACCCAGTACTTC.

This clone was seen a few times. The rearrangement joins TRBV5-1 to TRBJ1-2, with D tentatively TRBD1 (5 bases). V was trimmed by 0 bases and J by 6 bases, leaving 9 bases between them. Germline CDR1 and CDR2: SGHRS and YFSETQ. The CDR3 spans 13 residues. CDR3 region: CASSLGQGHGYTF. The CDR3 DNA follows: TGCGCCAGCAGCTTGGGGCAGGGACATGGCTACACCTTC. The variable domain in full, with the rest retrieved from reference TRBV5-1 and TRBJ1-2, is KAGVTQTPRYLIKTRGQQVTLSCSPISGHRSVSWYQQTPGQGLQFLFEYFSETQRNKGNFPGRFSGRQFSNSRSEMNVSTLELGDSALYLCASSLGQGHGYTFGSGTRLTVV.

The V and J genes are TRBV10-3 and TRBJ1-1, with D perhaps matching TRBD1 (5 bases). Germline-derived CDR1 and CDR2 are ENHRY and SYGVKD. V lost 10 bases and J 4 bases, leaving 13 bases between the germline ends. This CDR3 has 12 residues. CDR3: CATEGSTTEAFF. CDR3 nucleotide sequence: TGTGCCACCGAGGGGAGTACCACTGAAGCTTTCTTT.